This entry is about one T cell receptor beta chain. The data were produced by immunoSEQ multiplex PCR, yet TCRdb's version contains in-frame clones alone and is incomplete. The data show 50,000 to 75,000 clones, with 80% to 90% seen just once and 1.6% held by the top ten. The record originates from a study of PD-L1 blockade in urothelial cancer. The wider study: Most patients, about nine tenths of the roughly 30, were males with bladder-origin cancer. Prior exposure to chemotherapy in patients amounted to 0 to 3 regimens received.

The time point denotes: pretreatment peripheral blood. The CDR3 extends over 17 amino acids. Germline CDR1 is MDHEN and CDR2 is SYDVKM. The V gene end was trimmed by 5 bases and the J gene end by 6 bases; junction bases not matched to a gene: 13. The sample consisted of PBMCs, taken around atezolizumab (anti-PD-L1) treatment. The sequence was collected from a man aged 70-80 years with urothelial cancer. This sequence joins TRBV28 and TRBJ2-1, with 10 bases aligning to TRBD1. CDR3: CASSPLSRDRGPNEQFF. CDR3 nucleotide sequence: TGTGCCAGCAGTCCCCTTTCCCGGGACAGGGGACCCAATGAGCAGTTCTTC.